The source of this T cell receptor (beta chain) is a study of shared clonotypes between healthy human individuals. At the level of the study: Each donor's CD4 naive and CD4 memory cells filled three plates apiece, CD8 naive two, and CD8 memory one. Study-wide results and caveats: Non-shared clonotypes had lower generation probabilities than clonotypes shared by all four sorted-subset donors.

Between the trimmed V and J ends, which lost 0 bases and 1 base, there was a span of 6 bases. The CDR3 consists of 13 residues. CDR1 and CDR2 (germline): GTSNPN, SVGIG (reference sequence). In the study's own analysis: Because ImmunoSEQ provided only junction sequences with no quality scores, the filtering differed. The table came from immunoSEQ multiplex PCR; TCRdb's copy has only in-frame clones and leaves some out. That table furnishes V, J and clone size, whereas the DNA furnished D and trimming. The repertoire holds around 2.1 million clones, with approximately 94% as singletons. In the case of this clone: Its antigen is still unknown. This same CDR3 is encoded by further DNA sequences in the sample.

The sample taken for sequencing was naive CD4+ T cells sorted from blood. Subset described: CD45RA+ positively selected. The chain recombines TRBV30 with TRBJ2-5; D unclear. This receptor was obtained from a man aged 18 to 30 in good health. CDR3: CAWSVRLQETQYF. DNA of the CDR3: TGTGCCTGGAGTGTACGCCTCCAAGAGACCCAGTACTTC.